Listed here are 16 T cell receptor beta chains from one sample, sequenced in a study of breast tumors, draining lymph nodes, adjacent tissues. TCRdb ran MiXCR on the multiplex PCR reads and lists one entry per CDR3 protein. Among some 250,000 distinct CDR3 sequences listed, less than 40% were seen once. The lymph nodes were axillary draining lymph nodes from breast cancer patients. Sequencing input: axillary lymph node tissue. The receptors were gathered from a female donor with breast cancer. Some clones in this sample may be carry-over from other donors' samples.

The V call is TRBV24-1, the J call TRBJ2-6, with 10 bases that match TRBD1. The germline V gene has CDR1 KGHDR and CDR2 SFDVKD. The CDR3 is 17 residues long. Trimming at V came to 12 bases and at J to 4 bases, leaving 14 bases not matched to a gene. Written as DNA, the CDR3 is TGTGCCGCCGTCCGGGGACAGGGGAGGTCAGGGGCCAACGTCCTGACTTTC. Protein: CAAVRGQGRSGANVLTF.

In this sample, this clonotype turned up many times. V usage is TRBV5-1 and J usage is TRBJ2-1; a weak D match, TRBD2 (5 bases). Between the trimmed V and J ends, which lost 0 bases and 10 bases, there was a span of 14 bases. The CDR3 sequence is 14 residues long. CDR1 SGHRS and CDR2 YFSETQ come from the germline V gene. This CDR3 reads CASSLGPQSSEQFF. The CDR3 DNA follows: TGCGCCAGCAGCTTGGGTCCCCAATCTAGCGAGCAGTTCTTC.

The sample holds many counts of this clonotype. The CDR3, as DNA: TGTGCCAGTAGTACCCCCCGGACGGGGTCAGATACGCAGTATTTT. Its protein is CASSTPRTGSDTQYF. The rearrangement joins TRBV19 to TRBJ2-3; the D gene is possibly TRBD2 (5 bases). V gave up 4 bases and J gave up 4 bases, with 15 bases separating them. Germline values: CDR1 LNHDA, CDR2 SQIVND (reference sequence). This CDR3 is built from 15 residues.

This clonotype showed up many times. The chain joins TRBV10-2 to TRBJ2-2; 8 nucleotides agree with TRBD2. The V segment lost 7 bases and the J segment 6 bases; nucleotides outside the gene matches: 13. The CDR3 covers 16 residues. Germline values: CDR1 WSHSY, CDR2 SAAADI. The CDR3 reads CASTPGLAGGSGELFF. The CDR3 DNA reads as TGCGCCAGCACCCCCGGCCTAGCGGGCGGATCCGGGGAGCTGTTTTTT.

CDR3 sequence reads: CSASSFSEDGYTF. The CDR3 nucleotides are TGCAGCGCCAGCAGCTTCTCCGAGGATGGCTACACCTTC. V usage is TRBV29-1 and J usage is TRBJ1-2; no reliable D call. The V gene's germline CDR1 is SQVTM and CDR2 ANQGSEA. Trimming took 7 bases from V and 6 from J, leaving 18 bases between them. The CDR3 is 13 amino acids.

This clonotype was recorded once. This chain's CDR3 is CSAPGAGVKYGYTF. The CDR3 DNA is TGCAGTGCCCCAGGGGCGGGAGTAAAATATGGCTACACCTTC. The chain joins TRBV20-1 to TRBJ1-2; D is possibly TRBD1 (6 bases). V lost 6 bases, J lost 5 bases, and 19 bases lay in between. The CDR3 contains 14 residues. Germline CDR1 and CDR2: DFQATT and SNEGSKA (reference sequence).

This clonotype has a count of ten or more. The chain couples TRBV19 to TRBJ1-2, with D possibly TRBD1 on 6 matching bases. Between the trimmed V and J ends, which lost 4 bases and 4 bases, there was a span of 19 bases. CDR3 length equals 16 residues. CDR1 and CDR2 (germline): LNHDA, SQIVND (reference sequence). The CDR3 is CASSRPGDTNFYGYTF. CDR3 sequence (DNA): TGTGCCAGTAGTAGACCCGGGGACACAAATTTCTATGGCTACACCTTC.

This clonotype has at least ten counts. The chain combines TRBV19 with TRBJ1-5, with 9 positions matching TRBD1. CDR3 size: 15 residues. After removal of 8 bases from V and 9 bases from J, the junction contained 14 bases not matched to a gene. Germline V CDR1 and CDR2: LNHDA, SQIVND (reference sequence). CDR3 in amino acids: CASARGQGRMRPQHF. In DNA form, the CDR3 reads TGTGCCAGTGCCCGGGGACAGGGCCGCATGAGGCCCCAGCATTTT.

The CDR3 here is CASSKPQVGTDTQYF. CDR3 in DNA: TGTGCCAGCAGCAAACCGCAGGTGGGAACAGATACGCAGTATTTT. The V gene is TRBV27, the J gene TRBJ2-3, with D hard to call. The V and J ends lost 6 bases and 3 bases respectively, with 16 bases between them. CDR1 is MNHEY and CDR2 is SMNVEV in the germline V gene (reference sequence). CDR3 size: 15 residues.

This clonotype came up many times. V usage is TRBV3-1 and J usage is TRBJ2-7, with a tentative D call TRBD1 (5 bases). The V and J ends lost 2 bases and 6 bases respectively, with 5 bases between them. Germline loops: CDR1 LGHDT, CDR2 YNNKEL (reference sequence). This CDR3 comprises 11 residues. CDR3 in amino acids: CASSQRGEQYF. As DNA, the CDR3 is TGTGCCAGCAGCCAAAGGGGCGAGCAGTACTTC.

The table lists this clonotype with a few counts. The V call is TRBV2, the J call TRBJ1-3, with D possibly matching TRBD1 (6 bases). V lost 6 bases to trimming and J lost 3 bases, with 18 bases between them. CDR3 length: 16 amino acids. The germline V gene encodes CDR1 SNHLY and CDR2 FYNNEI. This chain's CDR3 is CASSLGGARSGNTIYF. The CDR3, as DNA: TGTGCCAGCAGCCTTGGGGGCGCAAGGAGTGGAAACACCATATATTTT.

This clonotype was detected ten times or more. The chain uses TRBV7-2 and TRBJ2-1; D remains ambiguous. CDR1 and CDR2 (germline): SGHTA, FQGNSA. The V end was cut by 3 bases, the J end by 9 bases, with 6 bases between. The CDR3 runs 11 residues. CDR3 nucleotides: TGTGCCAGCAGCTTCCAGTTTGAGCAGTTCTTC. Translated: CASSFQFEQFF.

Details on this clonotype: One end of the junction fails to match germline, which may point to a read error. The chain couples TRBV2 to TRBJ2-7; D ambiguous. CDR1 is SNHLY and CDR2 is FYNNEI in the germline V gene. The CDR3 is made up of 15 amino acids. The CDR3 loop is CASGEGALTPYEQYF. The CDR3 DNA sequence: TGTGCCAGCGGTGAAGGCGCCTTGACCCCCTACGAGCAGTACTTC.

This clonotype has just a few counts. The rearrangement joins TRBV28 to TRBJ1-2, with 7 bases lining up with TRBD1. V lost 6 bases and J lost 4; bases outside the gene matches: 5. There are 13 residues in the CDR3. Germline V lookup: CDR1 MDHEN, CDR2 SYDVKM. For the CDR3, the DNA is TGTGCCAGCAGGAGAGGGGGCATCTATGGCTACACCTTC. It is translated as CASRRGGIYGYTF.

To note about this clonotype: As the CDR3 is not closed by the conserved phenylalanine or tryptophan, this likely results from a read error. It is unclear where the CDR3 begins or ends on the DNA, so no DNA is shown, and the CDR3 is as TCRdb lists it. The V and J genes are TRBV11-2 and TRBJ2-5. The CDR3 totals 9 residues, both ends included. Per the germline V gene, CDR1 is SGHAT and CDR2 is FQNNGV. The CDR3 is CASSLDRIQ.

The V and J genes are TRBV9 and TRBJ2-5; 15 bases match TRBD2. Losses at the gene ends were 7 bases for V and 5 bases for J; bases not matched to a gene: 9. The V gene's germline CDR1 is SGDLS and CDR2 YYNGEE. The CDR3 runs to 16 residues. This chain's CDR3 is CASQGLAGGLVETQYF. As DNA, the CDR3 is TGTGCCAGCCAAGGACTAGCGGGGGGGTTGGTGGAGACCCAGTACTTC.